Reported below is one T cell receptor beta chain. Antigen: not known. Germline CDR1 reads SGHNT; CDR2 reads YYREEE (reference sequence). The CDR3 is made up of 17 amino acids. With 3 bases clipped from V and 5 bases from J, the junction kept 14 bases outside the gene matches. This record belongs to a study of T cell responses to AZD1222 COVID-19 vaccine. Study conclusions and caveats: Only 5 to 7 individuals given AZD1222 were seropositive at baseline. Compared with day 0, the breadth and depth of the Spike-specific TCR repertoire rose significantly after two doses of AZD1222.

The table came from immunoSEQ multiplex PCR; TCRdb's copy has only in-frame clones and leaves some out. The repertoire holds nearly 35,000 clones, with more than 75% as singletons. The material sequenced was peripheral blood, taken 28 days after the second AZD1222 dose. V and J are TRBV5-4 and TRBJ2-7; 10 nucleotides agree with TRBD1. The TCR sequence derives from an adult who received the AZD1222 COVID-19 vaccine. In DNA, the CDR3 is TGTGCCAGCAGCTCAGACAGGGGGCAGAAAAGACTGAACGAGCAGTACTTC. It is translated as CASSSDRGQKRLNEQYF.